These T cell receptor beta chains were read from a single sample in a study of PD-1 blockade in classical Hodgkin lymphoma. The repertoire was sequenced with immunoSEQ multiplex PCR; TCRdb's copy has only in-frame clones and lacks some. The sample holds approximately 93,000 clones, roughly 78% seen once. Material: peripheral blood mononuclear cells (PBMCs), obtained before the fourth cycle of nivolumab. Every receptor here comes from a human donor with classical Hodgkin lymphoma. CDR3s include the opening cysteine and the closing phenylalanine or tryptophan. Fields, in order: V gene, clone size, CDR3 protein. Clone size, where shown, is once, few, many, or a class for clones that have expanded.

V gene: TRBV7-2; clone size: NA; CDR3 protein: CASSHPGLAKYEQFF
V gene: TRBV7-9; clone size: NA; CDR3 protein: CASSPTLAGGTDTQYF
V gene: TRBV28; clone size: NA; CDR3 protein: CASSPFTGEAFF
V gene: TRBV2; clone size: NA; CDR3 protein: CASSKDRGTEAFF
V gene: TRBV2; clone size: NA; CDR3 protein: CATETPSIGYNEQFF
V gene: TRBV9; clone size: NA; CDR3 protein: CASSVAGGQESTQYF
V gene: TRBV6-5; clone size: NA; CDR3 protein: CASSTPEGANVLTF
V gene: TRBV28; clone size: NA; CDR3 protein: CASSTSGTSTDTQYF
V gene: TRBV18; clone size: NA; CDR3 protein: CASSPLGAGTDTQYF
V gene: TRBV6-4; clone size: once; CDR3 protein: CASSDSTRANYGYTF
V gene: TRBV4-2; clone size: NA; CDR3 protein: CASSQAWQGNNSPLHF
V gene: TRBV6-5; clone size: few; CDR3 protein: CASSWTSGGAYEQYF
V gene: TRBV9; clone size: NA; CDR3 protein: CASSVVEDPPTRNEQFF
V gene: TRBV27; clone size: NA; CDR3 protein: CASSPTGATYGYTF
V gene: TRBV10-3; clone size: once; CDR3 protein: CAISGERLAGGKETQYF
V gene: TRBV5-1; clone size: NA; CDR3 protein: CASRGLAGPDTQYF
V gene: TRBV5-1; clone size: NA; CDR3 protein: CASSYPGHPNTGELFF
V gene: TRBV6-5; clone size: NA; CDR3 protein: CASSYGLASSYEQYF
V gene: TRBV6-5; clone size: NA; CDR3 protein: CASNSGTGLGEQYF
V gene: TRBV5-1; clone size: NA; CDR3 protein: CASSSRGVYEKLFF
V gene: TRBV2; clone size: NA; CDR3 protein: CARGPLIANTGELFF
V gene: TRBV7-2; clone size: NA; CDR3 protein: CASSWALTGELFF
V gene: TRBV5-4; clone size: NA; CDR3 protein: CASSLTWGASTDTQYF
V gene: TRBV9; clone size: NA; CDR3 protein: CASSVEGGTAPKLFF
V gene: TRBV19; clone size: NA; CDR3 protein: CASSIIAVNEQFF
V gene: TRBV7-9; clone size: many; CDR3 protein: CASSFGTGGTDTQYF
V gene: TRBV27; clone size: NA; CDR3 protein: CASSYVGLAGVETQYF
V gene: TRBV28; clone size: NA; CDR3 protein: CASSVRRDSQETQYF
V gene: TRBV7-3; clone size: NA; CDR3 protein: CASSSQGAPGEAFF
V gene: TRBV2; clone size: NA; CDR3 protein: CASDPTSGGYGTQYF
V gene: TRBV12-5; clone size: NA; CDR3 protein: CASGLVVFRASGAPDTQYF
V gene: TRBV6-5; clone size: NA; CDR3 protein: CASSFNRGGDTEAFF
V gene: TRBV11-3; clone size: many; CDR3 protein: CASSLAGGHEQFF
V gene: TRBV5-5; clone size: NA; CDR3 protein: CASSSTPRETEAFF
V gene: TRBV5-6; clone size: few; CDR3 protein: CASSLDFRDTEAFF
V gene: TRBV19; clone size: NA; CDR3 protein: CASSTRQGWDTDTQYF
V gene: TRBV5-1; clone size: NA; CDR3 protein: CASSLWETQYF
V gene: TRBV7-9; clone size: NA; CDR3 protein: CASSLGQNGYTF
V gene: TRBV6-5; clone size: few; CDR3 protein: CASSPPLAGVYEQYF
V gene: TRBV27; clone size: NA; CDR3 protein: CASSLRGVGLETQYF
V gene: TRBV7-6; clone size: NA; CDR3 protein: CASSFATSGKYNEQFF
V gene: TRBV6-6; clone size: NA; CDR3 protein: CASSYGRGEQYF
V gene: TRBV29-1; clone size: few; CDR3 protein: CSGGRMNTEAFF
V gene: TRBV15; clone size: NA; CDR3 protein: CATSRDLWGIGGGYTF
V gene: TRBV6-5; clone size: NA; CDR3 protein: CASSSRLAGGIDTQYF
V gene: TRBV5-6; clone size: many; CDR3 protein: CASSLVARGSYNEQFF
V gene: TRBV28; clone size: NA; CDR3 protein: CASSFPRAGWDYTQYF
V gene: TRBV29-1; clone size: NA; CDR3 protein: CSVGRTGPEEQYF
V gene: TRBV5-1; clone size: once; CDR3 protein: CASSLLGGRQSSYEQYF
V gene: TRBV6-5; clone size: NA; CDR3 protein: CASSLAGVNKDEQYF
V gene: TRBV7-9; clone size: NA; CDR3 protein: CASSSGGETQYF